This TCR beta chain was captured by sequencing in a study of CD8 T cells in Susac syndrome. V was trimmed by 4 bases and J by 8 bases, leaving 6 bases between them. CDR1 and CDR2 from the germline V gene are SGHTA and FQGNSA. CDR3 length: 11 residues. RNA, at about 0.45 to 1 ug, was reverse transcribed with random hexamers. TCRdb re-called the immunoSEQ multiplex PCR reads through MiXCR, storing one row per CDR3 protein. Here the sample spans roughly 110,000 distinct CDR3 sequences, approximately 90% being singletons. Sequencing of TCR beta, carried out with a high-throughput approach, was applied to CD8+ and CD4+ T cells from the blood.

V usage is TRBV7-2 and J usage is TRBJ2-4; TRBD2 is a possible D gene (6 bases). This TCR derives from a human donor in good health. What was sequenced was CD8+ T cells from PBMCs. CDR3 DNA: TGTGCCAGCAGCTGGGGGGACATTCAGTACTTC. Amino acid sequence: CASSWGDIQYF.